Ten or more counts support the clone carrying this T cell receptor (beta chain). This record belongs to a study of human T cells and chemical hapten exposure. A single record per CDR3 protein comes from TCRdb applying MiXCR to the RACE reads. The repertoire holds some 49,000 distinct CDR3 sequences, roughly 9% seen once, with approximately 9.7% in the top ten. Time point here: pre-sensitization, week 0. Treatment defined: therapeutic diphenylcyclopropenone sensitization with weekly scalp DPC. Someone pulled total RNA out of unfractionated whole blood. Germline assignment: CDR1 SQVTM and CDR2 ANQGSEA. This CDR3 contains 12 residues. V lost 5 bases and J lost 6, with 12 bases in between.

This receptor was identified in a woman aged 25 to 45 with alopecia areata. Some clones in this sample may be carry-over from other donors' samples. The sequenced sample was whole blood, obtained in connection with sensitization to the hapten diphenylcyclopropenone (DPC). The rearrangement uses TRBV29-1 and TRBJ2-3; TRBD1 might be the D (6 bases). This chain's CDR3 is CSVYTGMDTQYF. The CDR3 DNA reads TGCAGCGTTTATACAGGGATGGATACGCAGTATTTT.